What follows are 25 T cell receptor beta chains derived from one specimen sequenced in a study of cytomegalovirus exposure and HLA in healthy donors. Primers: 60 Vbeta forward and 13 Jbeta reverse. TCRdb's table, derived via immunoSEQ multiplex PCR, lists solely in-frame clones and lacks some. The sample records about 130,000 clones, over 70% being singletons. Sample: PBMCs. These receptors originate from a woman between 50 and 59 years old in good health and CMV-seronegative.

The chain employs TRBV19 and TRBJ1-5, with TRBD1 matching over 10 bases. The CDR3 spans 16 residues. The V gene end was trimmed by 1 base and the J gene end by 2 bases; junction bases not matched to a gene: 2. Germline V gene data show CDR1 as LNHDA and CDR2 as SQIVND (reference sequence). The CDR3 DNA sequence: TGTGCCAGTAGTATAGTCGGGACAGGGGGCAATCAGCCCCAGCATTTT. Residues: CASSIVGTGGNQPQHF.

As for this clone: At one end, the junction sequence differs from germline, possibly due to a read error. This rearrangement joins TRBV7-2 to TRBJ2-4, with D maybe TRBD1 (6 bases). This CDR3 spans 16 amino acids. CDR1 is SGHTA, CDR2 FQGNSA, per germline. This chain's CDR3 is CASSLGDVGAKSIQYF. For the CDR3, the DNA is TGTGCCAGCAGCTTAGGGGACGTGGGGGCAAAAAGCATTCAGTACTTC.

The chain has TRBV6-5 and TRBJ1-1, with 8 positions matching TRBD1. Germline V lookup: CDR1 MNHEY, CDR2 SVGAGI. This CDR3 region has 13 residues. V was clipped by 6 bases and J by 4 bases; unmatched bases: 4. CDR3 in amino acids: CASRNQGATEAFF. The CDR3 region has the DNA TGTGCCAGCAGGAACCAGGGGGCCACTGAAGCTTTCTTT.

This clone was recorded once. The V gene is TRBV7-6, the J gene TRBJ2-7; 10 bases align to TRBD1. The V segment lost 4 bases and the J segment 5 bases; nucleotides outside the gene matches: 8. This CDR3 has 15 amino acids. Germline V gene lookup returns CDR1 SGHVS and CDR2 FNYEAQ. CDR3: CASSSLGTGVNEQYF. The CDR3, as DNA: TGTGCCAGCAGCTCTCTTGGGACAGGGGTTAACGAGCAGTACTTC.

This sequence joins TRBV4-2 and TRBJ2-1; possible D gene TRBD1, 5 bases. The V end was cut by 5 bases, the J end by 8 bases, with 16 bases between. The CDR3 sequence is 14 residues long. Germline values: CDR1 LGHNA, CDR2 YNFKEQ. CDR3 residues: CASSYGASVDEQFF. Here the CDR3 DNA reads TGTGCCAGCAGCTATGGGGCTAGTGTCGATGAGCAGTTCTTC.

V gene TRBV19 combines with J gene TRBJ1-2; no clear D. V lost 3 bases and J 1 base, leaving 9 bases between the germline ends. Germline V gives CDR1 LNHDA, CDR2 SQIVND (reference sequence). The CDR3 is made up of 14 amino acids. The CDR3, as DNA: TGTGCCAGTAGTATCGCGGGGAATAACTATGGCTACACCTTC. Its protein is CASSIAGNNYGYTF.

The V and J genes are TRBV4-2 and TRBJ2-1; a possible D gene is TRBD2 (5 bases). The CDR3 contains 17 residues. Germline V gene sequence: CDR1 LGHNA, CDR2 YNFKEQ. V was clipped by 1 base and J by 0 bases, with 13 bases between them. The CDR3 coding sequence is TGTGCCAGCAGCCAAGGTCCAAACGGACTCTCCTACAATGAGCAGTTCTTC. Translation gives CASSQGPNGLSYNEQFF.

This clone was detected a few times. The CDR3 here is CASSLTSSGTTYEQYF. The CDR3 nucleotides are TGCGCCAGCAGCTTGACTTCCTCCGGGACAACCTACGAGCAGTACTTC. The gene calls are TRBV5-1 and TRBJ2-7, with D perhaps TRBD1 (6 bases). The V and J ends lost 1 base and 2 bases respectively, with 16 bases between them. The CDR3 loop spans 16 amino acids. Germline V gene lookup returns CDR1 SGHRS and CDR2 YFSETQ.

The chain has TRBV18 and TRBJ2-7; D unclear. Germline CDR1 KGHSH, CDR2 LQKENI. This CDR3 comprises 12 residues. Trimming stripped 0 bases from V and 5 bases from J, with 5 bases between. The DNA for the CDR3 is TGTGCCAGCTCACCACCGAGGAACGAGCAGTACTTC. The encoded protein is CASSPPRNEQYF.

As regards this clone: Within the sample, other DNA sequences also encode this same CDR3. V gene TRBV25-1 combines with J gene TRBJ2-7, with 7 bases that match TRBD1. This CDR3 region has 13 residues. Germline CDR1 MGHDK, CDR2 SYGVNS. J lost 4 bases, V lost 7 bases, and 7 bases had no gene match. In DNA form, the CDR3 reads TGTGCCAGCACGGGACAGCTCAGATACGAGCAGTACTTC. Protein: CASTGQLRYEQYF.

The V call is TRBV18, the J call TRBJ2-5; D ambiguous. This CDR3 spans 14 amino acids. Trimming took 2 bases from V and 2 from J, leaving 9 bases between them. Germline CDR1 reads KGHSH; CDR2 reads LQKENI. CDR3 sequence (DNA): TGTGCCAGCTCACCAATGAACGAGCAAGAGACCCAGTACTTC. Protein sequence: CASSPMNEQETQYF.

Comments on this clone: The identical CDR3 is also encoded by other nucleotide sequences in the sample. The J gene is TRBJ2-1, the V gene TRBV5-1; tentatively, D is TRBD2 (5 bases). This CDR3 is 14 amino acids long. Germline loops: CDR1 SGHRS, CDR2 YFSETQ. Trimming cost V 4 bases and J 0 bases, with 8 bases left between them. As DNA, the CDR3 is TGCGCCAGCAGCCTACGGGACTCCTACAATGAGCAGTTCTTC. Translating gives CASSLRDSYNEQFF.

CDR3 residues: CASSPMAEWTDTQYF. The CDR3 nucleotides read TGTGCCAGCTCACCAATGGCGGAGTGGACAGATACGCAGTATTTT. The chain joins TRBV18 to TRBJ2-3; D gene unclear. The CDR3 has 15 residues. CDR1 is KGHSH, CDR2 LQKENI, per germline. Trimming stripped 2 bases from V and 3 bases from J, with 12 bases between.

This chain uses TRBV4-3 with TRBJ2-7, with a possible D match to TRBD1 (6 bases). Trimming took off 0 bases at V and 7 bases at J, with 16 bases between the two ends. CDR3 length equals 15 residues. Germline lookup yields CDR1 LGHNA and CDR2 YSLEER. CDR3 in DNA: TGCGCCAGCAGCCAAGACATGGGCAGGGGACGGGAGCAGTACTTC. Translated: CASSQDMGRGREQYF.

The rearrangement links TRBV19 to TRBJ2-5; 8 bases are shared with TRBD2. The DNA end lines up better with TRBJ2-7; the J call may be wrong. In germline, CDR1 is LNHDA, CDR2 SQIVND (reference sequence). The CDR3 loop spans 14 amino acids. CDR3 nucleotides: TGTGCCAGTAGTATCAGCGGGAGCTCCTACGAGCAGTACTTC. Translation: CASSISGSSYEQYF.

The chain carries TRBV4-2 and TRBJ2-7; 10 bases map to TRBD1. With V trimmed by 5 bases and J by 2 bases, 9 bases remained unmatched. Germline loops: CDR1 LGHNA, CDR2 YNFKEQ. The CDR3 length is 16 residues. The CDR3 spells CASSLVDRGQTYEQYF. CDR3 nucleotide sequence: TGTGCCAGCAGCTTGGTTGACAGGGGGCAAACCTACGAGCAGTACTTC.

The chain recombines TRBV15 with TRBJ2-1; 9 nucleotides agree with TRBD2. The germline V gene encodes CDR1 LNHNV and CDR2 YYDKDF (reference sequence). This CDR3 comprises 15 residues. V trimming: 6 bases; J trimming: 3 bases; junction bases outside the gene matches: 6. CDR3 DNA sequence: TGTGCCACCAGGAAACTAGCGGGTGACTACAATGAGCAGTTCTTC. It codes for CATRKLAGDYNEQFF.

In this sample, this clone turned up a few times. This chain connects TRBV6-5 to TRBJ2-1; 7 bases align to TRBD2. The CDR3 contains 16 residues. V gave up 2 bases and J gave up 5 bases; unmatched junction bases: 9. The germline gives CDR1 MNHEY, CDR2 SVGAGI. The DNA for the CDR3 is TGTGCCAGCAGTTACGTAAGCGGGGCCCCCAACAATGAGCAGTTCTTC. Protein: CASSYVSGAPNNEQFF.

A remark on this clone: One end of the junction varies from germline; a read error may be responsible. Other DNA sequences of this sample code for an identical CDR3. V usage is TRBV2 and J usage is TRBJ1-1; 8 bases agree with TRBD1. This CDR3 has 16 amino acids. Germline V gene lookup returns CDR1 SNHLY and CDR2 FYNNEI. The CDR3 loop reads CASSGTPDRGHTEAFF. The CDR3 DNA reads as TGTGCCAGCAGCGGCACCCCTGACAGGGGTCACACTGAAGCTTTCTTC.

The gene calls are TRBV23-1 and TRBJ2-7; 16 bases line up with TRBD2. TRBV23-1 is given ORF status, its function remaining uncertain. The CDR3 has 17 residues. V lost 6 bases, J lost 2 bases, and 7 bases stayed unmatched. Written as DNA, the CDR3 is TGCGCCAGCAGCCTGGGACTAGCGGGAGGGCCAGCCTACGAGCAGTACTTC. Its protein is CASSLGLAGGPAYEQYF.

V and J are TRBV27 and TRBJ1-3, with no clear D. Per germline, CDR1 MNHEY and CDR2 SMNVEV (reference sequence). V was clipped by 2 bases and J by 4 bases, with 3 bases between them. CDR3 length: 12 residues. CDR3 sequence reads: CASSLGGNTIYF. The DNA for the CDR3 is TGTGCCAGCAGTTTAGGCGGAAACACCATATATTTT.

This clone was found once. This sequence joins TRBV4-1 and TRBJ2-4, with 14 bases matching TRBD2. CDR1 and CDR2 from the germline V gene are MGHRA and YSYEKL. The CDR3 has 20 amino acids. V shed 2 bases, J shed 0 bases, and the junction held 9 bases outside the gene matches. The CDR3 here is CASSQPGTSGSSGAKNIQYF. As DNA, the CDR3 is TGCGCCAGCAGCCAACCCGGGACTAGCGGGAGTTCTGGAGCCAAAAACATTCAGTACTTC.

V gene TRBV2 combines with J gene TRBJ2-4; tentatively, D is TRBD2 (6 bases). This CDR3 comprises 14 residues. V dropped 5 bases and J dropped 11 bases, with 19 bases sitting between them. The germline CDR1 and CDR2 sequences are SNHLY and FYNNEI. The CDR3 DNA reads TGTGCCAGCAGTACCGGGACTGTCGCTTTTCTTCAGTACTTC. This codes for CASSTGTVAFLQYF.

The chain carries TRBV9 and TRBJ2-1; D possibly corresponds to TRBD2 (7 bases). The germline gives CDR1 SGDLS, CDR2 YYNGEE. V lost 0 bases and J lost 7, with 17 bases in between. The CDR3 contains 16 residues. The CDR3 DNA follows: TGTGCCAGCAGCGTAGAGGGGGGGCTAGCCGGGAATGAGCAGTTCTTC. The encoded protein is CASSVEGGLAGNEQFF.

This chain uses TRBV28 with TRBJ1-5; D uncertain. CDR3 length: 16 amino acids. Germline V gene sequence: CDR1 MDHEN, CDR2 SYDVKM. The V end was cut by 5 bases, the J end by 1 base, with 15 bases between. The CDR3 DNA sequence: TGTGCCAGCAGTAGAGTGTTGGGCCTGAGCAATCAGCCCCAGCATTTT. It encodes CASSRVLGLSNQPQHF.